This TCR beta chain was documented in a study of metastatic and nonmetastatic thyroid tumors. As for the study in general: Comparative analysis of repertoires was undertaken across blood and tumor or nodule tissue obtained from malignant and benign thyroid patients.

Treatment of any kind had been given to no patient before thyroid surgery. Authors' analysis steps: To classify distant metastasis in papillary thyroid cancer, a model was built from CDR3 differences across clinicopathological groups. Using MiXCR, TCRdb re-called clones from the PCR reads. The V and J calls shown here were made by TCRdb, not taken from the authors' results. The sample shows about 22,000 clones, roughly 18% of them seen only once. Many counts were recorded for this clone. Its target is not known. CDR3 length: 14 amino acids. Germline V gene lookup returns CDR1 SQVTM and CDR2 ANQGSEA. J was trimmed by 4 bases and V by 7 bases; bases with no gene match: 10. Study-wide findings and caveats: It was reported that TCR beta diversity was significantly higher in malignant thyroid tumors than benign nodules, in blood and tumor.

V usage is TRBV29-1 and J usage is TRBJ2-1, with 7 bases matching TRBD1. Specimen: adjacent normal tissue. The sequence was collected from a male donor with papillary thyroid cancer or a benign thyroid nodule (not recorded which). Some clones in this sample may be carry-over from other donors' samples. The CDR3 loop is CSGLPGQIYNEQFF. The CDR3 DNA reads TGCAGCGGCCTCCCGGGACAGATTTACAATGAGCAGTTCTTC.